These 20 T cell receptor beta chains share one sample of origin, sequenced in a study of blood T cells in healthy people across ages. Using a J-beta primer mix together with a sample-barcoded 5' primer, a second PCR was run for 7 to 11 cycles. TCRdb reprocessed the 5' RACE reads with MiXCR, giving one entry per CDR3 protein. The sample yields 1,300,000 or so distinct CDR3 sequences, 55% to 75% seen once. The sample was blood. The receptor source for this set is a man younger than 35 in good health.

V and J are TRBV7-2 and TRBJ2-1, with unresolved D. The CDR3 has 16 amino acids. Trimming cost V 5 bases and J 6 bases, with 20 bases left between them. CDR1 and CDR2 from the germline V gene are SGHTA and FQGNSA. This CDR3 reads CASSPLPGLIGNEQFF. The CDR3 DNA reads as TGTGCCAGCAGCCCATTGCCGGGCCTCATAGGCAATGAGCAGTTCTTC.

The chain has TRBV15 and TRBJ2-4; D is ambiguous. The J call could be wrong; TRBJ2-7 is a better fit for the DNA end. The CDR3 covers 11 residues. CDR1 and CDR2 from the germline V gene are LNHNV and YYDKDF (reference sequence). The DNA for the CDR3 is TGTGCCACCAGCAATGCGGACGAGCAGTACTTC. Its translation: CATSNADEQYF.

This clonotype has more than one count but fewer than ten. The rearrangement joins TRBV12-3 or TRBV12-4 to TRBJ2-2, with unresolved D. There are 13 residues in the CDR3. With 3 bases removed from V and 5 bases from J, the gap between germline ends came to 7 bases. The DNA of the CDR3 is TGTGCCAGCAGTTTTATCGAGACCGGGGAGCTGTTTTTT. This gives the protein CASSFIETGELFF.

Only a few counts were recorded for this clonotype. CDR3 sequence (DNA): TGTGCCATCAGTGAGTCGATAGGCTCCTACAATGAGCAGTTCTTC. It encodes CAISESIGSYNEQFF. The chain has TRBV10-3 and TRBJ2-1; no definite D call. CDR1 and CDR2 from the germline V gene are ENHRY and SYGVKD. The CDR3 loop spans 15 amino acids. V dropped 0 bases and J dropped 0 bases, with 6 bases sitting between them.

The rearrangement uses TRBV5-1 and TRBJ2-1; D remains unclear. V was trimmed by 1 base and J by 7 bases, leaving 12 bases between them. Germline CDR1 and CDR2: SGHRS and YFSETQ. The CDR3 is made up of 14 amino acids. CDR3 sequence reads: CASSLLSAQNEQFF. CDR3 in DNA: TGCGCCAGCAGCTTGCTGTCAGCCCAAAATGAGCAGTTCTTC.

The chain carries TRBV27 and TRBJ1-5, with D unclear. Germline V CDR1 and CDR2: MNHEY, SMNVEV (reference sequence). Trimming shortened V by 2 bases and J by 3 bases, and 20 bases separated the two germline ends. CDR3 length equals 18 residues. This CDR3 is CASSLLGVTSESNQPQHF. CDR3 DNA sequence: TGTGCCAGCAGTTTACTCGGCGTAACTTCGGAATCCAATCAGCCCCAGCATTTT.

The sample holds one count of this clonotype. The V and J genes are TRBV20-1 and TRBJ2-3, with 10 bases fitting TRBD2. The CDR3 runs 15 residues. Germline trimming cut 0 bases from V and 2 bases from J; bases unmatched to any gene: 2. Germline values: CDR1 DFQATT, CDR2 SNEGSKA (reference sequence). The CDR3 sequence: CSARESGGDTDTQYF. CDR3 DNA sequence: TGCAGTGCTAGAGAAAGCGGGGGGGACACAGATACGCAGTATTTT.

The V gene is TRBV10-2, the J gene TRBJ2-5; 7 bases are a match to TRBD2. The J call may be in error: the DNA end matches TRBJ2-7 better. CDR3 size: 16 residues. Germline V gene sequence: CDR1 WSHSY, CDR2 SAAADI. In DNA form, the CDR3 reads TGCGCCAGCAGTGAGTCGCGGGAGCCCCACTACTGCGAGCAGTACTTC. It encodes CASSESREPHYCEQYF.

This clonotype was detected a few times. V gene TRBV11-3 combines with J gene TRBJ2-7, with TRBD1 matching over 7 bases. The V and J ends lost 5 bases and 3 bases, in that order; junction bases with no gene match: 4. This CDR3 has 13 amino acids. Germline V gives CDR1 SGHNT, CDR2 YENEEA. CDR3 coding DNA: TGTGCCAGCAGCAAGTCAGGGGGCTACGAGCAGTACTTC. Residues: CASSKSGGYEQYF.

The chain recombines TRBV18 with TRBJ2-7, with TRBD1 identical over 11 bases. Trimming removed 6 bases from V and 5 bases from J; junction bases left unmatched: 6. The germline CDR1 and CDR2 sequences are KGHSH and LQKENI. This CDR3 is built from 14 residues. The CDR3 spells CASSTRGQGDEQYF. Here the CDR3 DNA reads TGTGCCAGCTCGACAAGGGGACAGGGGGACGAGCAGTACTTC.

There are a few counts of this clonotype. The chain links TRBV12-3 or TRBV12-4 to TRBJ2-1, with TRBD1 matching over 7 bases. There are 14 residues in the CDR3. V gave up 7 bases and J gave up 3 bases; unmatched junction bases: 6. CDR3 in amino acids: CASKLGQDYNEQFF. As DNA, the CDR3 is TGTGCCAGCAAGCTCGGACAGGACTACAATGAGCAGTTCTTC.

This clonotype has just a few counts. The chain couples TRBV6-5 to TRBJ2-7, with D tentatively TRBD1 (6 bases). Trimming took off 4 bases at V and 0 bases at J, with 10 bases between the two ends. Per the germline V gene, CDR1 is MNHEY and CDR2 is SVGAGI. The CDR3 totals 14 residues. The CDR3 DNA is TGTGCCAGCAGTTTAGGGACATACTCCTACGAGCAGTACTTC. Translation: CASSLGTYSYEQYF.

In this sample, this clonotype turned up a few times. The genes are TRBV12-3 or TRBV12-4 and TRBJ2-1, with D tentatively TRBD2 (5 bases). The CDR3 runs 16 residues. Between the trimmed V and J ends, which lost 6 bases and 2 bases, there was a span of 17 bases. The DNA for the CDR3 is TGTGCCAGCAGCATAGGACTGGGTGGACCCTACAATGAGCAGTTCTTC. It specifies CASSIGLGGPYNEQFF.

The chain carries TRBV10-2 and TRBJ1-5; 7 positions match TRBD1. Germline V CDR1 and CDR2: WSHSY, SAAADI. This CDR3 contains 19 residues. V lost 0 bases to trimming and J lost 0 bases; unmatched junction nucleotides: 11. The CDR3 region has the DNA TGCGCCAGCAGTGAGTCGAACACAGGGGTCCTTTATAGCAATCAGCCCCAGCATTTT. Protein sequence: CASSESNTGVLYSNQPQHF.

This clonotype was seen more than once but under ten times. This chain joins TRBV12-5 and TRBJ2-3; the D gene is possibly TRBD1 (5 bases). Deletions cut 4 bases from V and 1 base from J, with 12 bases between. In germline, CDR1 is LGHNT, CDR2 FRNRAP. This CDR3 contains 15 residues. The CDR3: CASGSSFRGTDTQYF. The CDR3 bases are TGTGCTAGTGGTTCATCCTTCAGGGGCACAGATACGCAGTATTTT.

With respect to this clonotype: The junction shows a germline mismatch at one end, possibly a read error. The chain employs TRBV5-1 and TRBJ2-1, with 8 bases that match TRBD1. The CDR3 contains 14 residues. CDR1 and CDR2 from the germline V gene are SGHRS and YFSETQ. CDR3 loop: CASSLGDRYNEQFF. The CDR3 DNA sequence: TGTGCCAGCAGCTTAGGGGACAGGTACAATGAGCAGTTCTTC.

The chain couples TRBV25-1 to TRBJ2-5; D may be TRBD1 or TRBD2 (5 bases each). The CDR3 length is 15 residues. Trimming took 9 bases from V and 11 from J, leaving 28 bases between them. Germline CDR1 reads MGHDK; CDR2 reads SYGVNS. This CDR3 reads CARRGPEPHSNEQYF. CDR3 sequence (DNA): TGTGCCAGGAGGGGACCGGAGCCCCATTCGAATGAGCAGTACTTC.

The DNA of the CDR3 is TGTGCCAGCAATTTACAGGGGGGTCCTTCCACAGATACGCAGTATTTT. Translation: CASNLQGGPSTDTQYF. The chain couples TRBV6-1 to TRBJ2-3; 8 nucleotides match TRBD1. Germline lookup yields CDR1 MNHNS and CDR2 SASEGT. CDR3 length: 16 residues. Germline trimming cut 7 bases from V and 2 bases from J; bases unmatched to any gene: 11.

The V gene is TRBV20-1, the J gene TRBJ2-7, with TRBD2 as a possible D gene (7 bases). The germline V gene has CDR1 DFQATT and CDR2 SNEGSKA (reference sequence). Trimming shortened V by 3 bases and J by 2 bases, and 32 bases separated the two germline ends. The CDR3 has 20 residues. The CDR3 sequence: CSASPEYSMGGLADPYEQYF. CDR3 nucleotides: TGCAGTGCTAGCCCAGAGTATTCAATGGGGGGGCTAGCAGATCCCTACGAGCAGTACTTC.

V usage is TRBV20-1 and J usage is TRBJ2-7; D unresolved. Trimming took 1 base from V and 4 from J, leaving 8 bases between them. Germline V gene sequence: CDR1 DFQATT, CDR2 SNEGSKA (reference sequence). CDR3 length: 12 residues. CDR3 bases: TGCAGTGCTAGAGCTGGGTTATACGAGCAGTACTTC. As protein: CSARAGLYEQYF.